This T cell receptor beta chain appears in the sequencing data of a study of blood T cells in healthy people across ages. This clonotype was seen only a few times. For every donor, a draw yielded 9.5 to 10 milliliters of peripheral blood. With 1 base removed from V and 0 bases from J, the gap between germline ends came to 11 bases. Germline assignment: CDR1 SGHDN and CDR2 FVKESK. The CDR3 has 16 residues. It was with a sample-barcoded 5' primer and a J-beta primer mix that a second PCR of roughly 7 to 12 cycles was run. Each cDNA molecule, via a template-switch adaptor with 12 random nucleotides, was tagged. TCRdb processed the 5' RACE reads anew with MiXCR; each CDR3 protein has one entry. The sample gives about 1.5 million distinct CDR3 sequences, roughly 40% of which show up once; 7.9% is in the top ten.

This chain joins TRBV14 and TRBJ2-3; unclear D gene. The sequence was obtained from a woman aged 18-29 years in good health. The sample consisted of blood. In nucleotides, the CDR3 is TGTGCCAGCAGCCAAGTTCGGAGCCTTAGCACAGATACGCAGTATTTT. This gives the protein CASSQVRSLSTDTQYF.